These 22 T cell receptor beta chains share one sample of origin, sequenced in a study of blood T cells in healthy people across ages. Alongside a J-beta primer mix, a sample-barcoded 5' primer served in a second PCR lasting about 6 to 12 cycles. TCRdb itself ran the 5' RACE reads through MiXCR, one entry per CDR3 protein. Among about 580,000 distinct CDR3 sequences listed, about 45% were seen once. Material: blood. Receptors were obtained from a man of 80 years or more in good health.

The chain carries TRBV2 and TRBJ1-4, with TRBD1 matching 10 bases. The J segment lost 10 bases and the V segment lost 2 bases, leaving 7 bases of the junction unmatched. The CDR3 loop spans 15 amino acids. Per germline, CDR1 SNHLY and CDR2 FYNNEI. In DNA form, the CDR3 reads TGTGCCAGCAGTGAAACGGCGCGGGACAGGGGAAAACTGTTTTTT. This sequence encodes CASSETARDRGKLFF.

The J gene is TRBJ2-5, the V gene TRBV7-4; D is unresolved. This CDR3 has 14 amino acids. The V end was cut by 3 bases, the J end by 1 base, with 9 bases between. The V gene's germline CDR1 is SGHVT and CDR2 SQSDAQ. The CDR3 spells CASSFTDPQETQYF. The CDR3 DNA reads TGTGCCAGCAGCTTCACGGACCCCCAAGAGACCCAGTACTTC.

This clonotype was observed a single time. Sequence at one end of the junction differs from germline and may be a read error. The chain employs TRBV5-1 and TRBJ2-7; 7 nucleotides match TRBD1. The DNA end favors TRBJ2-4, so the J call may be wrong. The CDR3 spans 14 residues. The germline gives CDR1 SGHRS, CDR2 YFSETQ. For the CDR3, the DNA is TGCGCCATCAGCTTTACAGGGGTAAAAAACATTCAGTACTTC. It translates to CAISFTGVKNIQYF.

The V and J genes are TRBV9 and TRBJ2-5; 10 positions agree with TRBD2. The J call is in doubt because the DNA end fits TRBJ2-7 better. CDR1 and CDR2 (germline): SGDLS, YYNGEE. The CDR3 sequence is 14 residues long. The CDR3 nucleotides read TGTGCCAGCAGCGTACTAGCGGGAGTCGGCGAGCAGTACTTC. It encodes CASSVLAGVGEQYF.

The rearrangement joins TRBV7-2 to TRBJ1-4; weak D call: TRBD1 (6 bases). This CDR3 contains 13 residues. Germline lookup yields CDR1 SGHTA and CDR2 FQGNSA. Trimming stripped 5 bases from V and 7 bases from J, with 11 bases between. CDR3 region: CASSAARGEKLFF. The CDR3 region has the DNA TGTGCCAGCAGCGCCGCCAGGGGTGAAAAACTGTTTTTT.

In its sample, this clonotype was seen a few times. The genes are TRBV7-9 and TRBJ1-1; no reliable D call. The CDR3 is 14 amino acids. Trimming stripped 1 base from V and 8 bases from J, with 14 bases between. Germline lookup yields CDR1 SEHNR and CDR2 FQNEAQ (reference sequence). The CDR3 region is CASSLEVGHVEAFF. CDR3 nucleotides: TGTGCCAGCAGCTTAGAAGTTGGGCATGTAGAAGCTTTCTTT.

This clonotype was seen a handful of times. The rearrangement uses TRBV7-9 and TRBJ2-3; no firm D call. The CDR3 covers 14 residues. Germline values: CDR1 SEHNR, CDR2 FQNEAQ (reference sequence). Trimming took off 4 bases at V and 0 bases at J, with 8 bases between the two ends. The CDR3 loop is CASSSPASTDTQYF. CDR3 sequence (DNA): TGTGCCAGCAGCTCACCGGCTAGCACAGATACGCAGTATTTT.

This clonotype was recorded a few times. The chain combines TRBV20-1 with TRBJ2-7, with D possibly TRBD2 on 6 matching bases. Trimming took 6 bases from V and 2 from J, leaving 17 bases between them. This CDR3 contains 14 residues. Germline CDR1 and CDR2: DFQATT and SNEGSKA (reference sequence). The CDR3 loop is CSAPVGTEPYEQYF. In nucleotides, the CDR3 is TGCAGTGCCCCCGTCGGGACTGAGCCCTACGAGCAGTACTTC.

The chain links TRBV11-2 to TRBJ2-1; 13 nucleotides align to TRBD2. The J segment lost 9 bases and the V segment lost 5 bases, leaving 10 bases of the junction unmatched. The germline V gene encodes CDR1 SGHAT and CDR2 FQNNGV. The CDR3 runs to 16 residues. CDR3 sequence reads: CASSPPGLAGLGEQFF. The CDR3 region has the DNA TGTGCCAGCAGCCCACCGGGACTAGCGGGATTAGGTGAGCAGTTCTTC.

The chain combines TRBV9 with TRBJ2-1; 10 bases line up with TRBD1. V lost 3 bases and J lost 4; bases outside the gene matches: 10. The CDR3 is made up of 17 amino acids. Germline V gene sequence: CDR1 SGDLS, CDR2 YYNGEE. Written as DNA, the CDR3 is TGTGCCAGCAGCGCCCAAGCGGGACAGGGGATATACAATGAGCAGTTCTTC. Its translation is CASSAQAGQGIYNEQFF.

The rearrangement uses TRBV19 and TRBJ2-1; a weak D match, TRBD1 (6 bases). The CDR3 runs to 13 residues. V shed 7 bases and J shed 9 bases, with 16 bases lying between them. Germline CDR1 LNHDA, CDR2 SQIVND (reference sequence). The CDR3 bases are TGTGCCAGTACTCAGGGGCGAGATAGTGAGCAGTTCTTC. Protein sequence: CASTQGRDSEQFF.

This sequence joins TRBV20-1 and TRBJ2-5; 9 bases fit TRBD2. CDR3 length: 15 residues. V trimming: 1 base; J trimming: 11 bases; junction bases outside the gene matches: 14. CDR1 and CDR2 (germline): DFQATT, SNEGSKA (reference sequence). The CDR3 DNA reads TGCAGTGCTAGAGGTAGCGGGGGCACCTACAATGAGCAGTACTTC. The encoded protein is CSARGSGGTYNEQYF.

This clonotype was found a few times. The V call is TRBV3-1, the J call TRBJ2-1, with 7 nucleotides matching TRBD2. The germline V gene encodes CDR1 LGHDT and CDR2 YNNKEL (reference sequence). CDR3 size: 15 residues. With V trimmed by 6 bases and J by 4 bases, 9 bases remained unmatched. DNA for the CDR3: TGTGCCAGCAGTCTCGGCGGGGGACGTTACAATGAGCAGTTCTTC. It specifies CASSLGGGRYNEQFF.

This clonotype is a singleton in its sample. The V gene is TRBV9, the J gene TRBJ2-1; 8 nucleotides align to TRBD2. Germline values: CDR1 SGDLS, CDR2 YYNGEE. V shed 3 bases and J 8 bases; nucleotides not matched to a gene: 7. CDR3 length equals 14 residues. Written as DNA, the CDR3 is TGTGCCAGCAGCGCGGGACTAGTAAGGGATGAGCAGTTCTTC. Protein sequence: CASSAGLVRDEQFF.

This chain uses TRBV10-2 with TRBJ2-2; unclear D gene. The V end was cut by 0 bases, the J end by 1 base, with 12 bases between. The length of the CDR3 is 17 residues. Germline-derived CDR1 and CDR2 are WSHSY and SAAADI. CDR3 sequence: CASSESPGLVNTGELFF. For the CDR3, the DNA is TGCGCCAGCAGTGAGTCACCCGGGCTAGTGAACACCGGGGAGCTGTTTTTT.

This clonotype came up many times. This chain uses TRBV6-6 with TRBJ1-4; possible D gene TRBD1, 5 bases. Per germline, CDR1 MNHNY and CDR2 SVGAGI (reference sequence). With 6 bases removed from V and 8 bases from J, the gap between germline ends came to 22 bases. This CDR3 is 16 amino acids long. The CDR3 region is CASRDSRGTAEEKLFF. The DNA for the CDR3 is TGTGCCAGCAGGGACTCAAGGGGTACAGCGGAAGAAAAACTGTTTTTT.

The CDR3 DNA follows: TGCGCCAGCAGCCTTGAAGGGGATGGGACTGGTCCGTTCTTC. Protein sequence: CASSLEGDGTGPFF. This rearrangement joins TRBV4-1 to TRBJ2-1, with TRBD2 as a possible D gene (6 bases). In germline, CDR1 is MGHRA, CDR2 YSYEKL. This CDR3 has 14 amino acids. The germline V and J ends were trimmed by 4 bases and 15 bases, with 22 bases remaining between them.

This clonotype was detected only a few times. The rearrangement links TRBV29-1 to TRBJ2-5, with D perhaps TRBD1 or TRBD2 (6 bases each). Germline CDR1 is SQVTM and CDR2 is ANQGSEA. The V end was cut by 4 bases, the J end by 3 bases, with 15 bases between. The CDR3 consists of 14 residues. The CDR3 reads CSVGGETGEETQYF. The DNA for the CDR3 is TGCAGCGTTGGGGGGGAGACAGGAGAAGAGACCCAGTACTTC.

V is TRBV29-1 and J is TRBJ2-7, with a tentative D call TRBD2 (7 bases). The CDR3 contains 12 residues. In germline, CDR1 is SQVTM, CDR2 ANQGSEA. Trimming stripped 6 bases from V and 6 bases from J, with 15 bases between. This chain's CDR3 is CSVLRGAGEQYF. CDR3 bases: TGCAGCGTGCTACGGGGGGCGGGCGAGCAGTACTTC.

For this clonotype: A read error is possible here, since a much larger clone lies one base away. This rearrangement joins TRBV2 to TRBJ1-4; possible D gene TRBD1, 5 bases. Germline values: CDR1 SNHLY, CDR2 FYNNEI. The CDR3 contains 14 residues. In DNA, the CDR3 is TGTGCCAGCAGTGAAGCGCGAGGGACCGAAAAACCGTTTTTT. Its protein is CASSEARGTEKPFF.

This clonotype appeared a single time. The chain is built from TRBV2 and TRBJ2-1, with D perhaps matching TRBD2 (6 bases). The DNA end is a closer match to TRBJ2-7, so the J assignment may be wrong. CDR1 and CDR2 (germline): SNHLY, FYNNEI. There are 13 residues in the CDR3. This chain's CDR3 is CASSGDSYNEQYF. The CDR3 region has the DNA TGTGCCAGCAGTGGGGACTCCTACAATGAGCAGTACTTC.

This clonotype was observed at least ten times. The chain links TRBV5-1 to TRBJ2-7; perhaps TRBD1 as D (5 bases). Deletions cut 2 bases from V and 5 bases from J, with 14 bases between. CDR1 is SGHRS, CDR2 YFSETQ, per germline. The CDR3 extends over 14 amino acids. CDR3 residues: CASSFGRGSDEQYF. The CDR3 nucleotides read TGCGCCAGCAGCTTTGGAAGGGGATCCGACGAGCAGTACTTC.